The 29 T cell receptor beta chains below all came from one sample that was sequenced in a study of CD8+CD57+ T cells in acquired aplastic anemia. It was genomic DNA that served as the template for profiling TCR beta VDJ and CDR3. TCRdb used MiXCR to reprocess the reads, holding one entry per CDR3 protein. The sample lists some 200,000 distinct CDR3 sequences, 34% seen once, with roughly 1.1% in the top ten. Sequences were obtained from sorted CD4+, CD8+, or CD8+CD57+ T cells (not recorded which) from PBMCs. The receptor set was obtained from a human donor in good health, serving as a control.

This clonotype has more than one count but fewer than ten. The chain recombines TRBV5-1 with TRBJ2-7, with D perhaps assigned TRBD1 or TRBD2 (5 bases each). CDR3 length: 18 amino acids. With 4 bases removed from V and 0 bases from J, the gap between germline ends came to 23 bases. CDR1 is SGHRS, CDR2 YFSETQ, per germline. The CDR3 region is CASSILPPTAGISYEQYF. CDR3 bases: TGCGCCAGCAGCATTCTACCACCGACAGCCGGGATCTCCTACGAGCAGTACTTC.

This clonotype was recorded many times. The rearrangement uses TRBV5-8 and TRBJ1-2; 9 bases agree with TRBD1. The CDR3 runs to 13 residues. The germline V gene encodes CDR1 SGHTS and CDR2 YDEGEE. J lost 6 bases, V lost 5 bases, and 5 bases had no gene match. The CDR3 DNA sequence: TGTGCCAGCAGTTTAGGGACAGGGAATGGCTACACCTTC. It is translated as CASSLGTGNGYTF.

As concerns this clonotype: It is likely a read error, because the conserved phenylalanine at the end of the CDR3 is missing. The chain is built from TRBV7-3 and TRBJ2-3; D might be TRBD2 (5 bases). This CDR3 contains 14 residues. Germline V lookup: CDR1 SGHTA, CDR2 FQGTGA. V was pared by 4 bases and J by 6 bases, with 14 bases between. Here the CDR3 reads CASSYGLSTDTQYS. The CDR3 DNA is TGTGCCAGCAGCTACGGACTTTCCACCGATACGCAGTATTCT.

The genes are TRBV25-1 and TRBJ2-7; TRBD1 matches 8 bases. CDR3 length: 17 amino acids. V was clipped by 11 bases and J by 4 bases; unmatched bases: 22. Germline-derived CDR1 and CDR2 are MGHDK and SYGVNS. CDR3 sequence (DNA): TGTGCCTGGAGTGTACGAGGGCAGGGGGCAATTAATTACGAGCAGTACTTC. Its translation: CAWSVRGQGAINYEQYF.

In this sample, this clonotype turned up many times. V and J are TRBV20-1 and TRBJ1-3, with D possibly being TRBD1 (6 bases). The V gene lost 3 bases and the J gene lost 8 bases, with 17 bases spanning the gap. Germline CDR1 and CDR2: DFQATT and SNEGSKA (reference sequence). The CDR3 contains 14 residues. The CDR3 DNA sequence: TGCAGTGCTAGCGATCCAGGGGAAGCAGACACCATATATTTT. This codes for CSASDPGEADTIYF.

This clonotype was detected many times. The chain has TRBV7-2 and TRBJ2-7; perhaps TRBD1 as D (6 bases). Trimming took 0 bases from V and 4 from J, leaving 10 bases between them. CDR3 length equals 14 residues. Germline V gene data show CDR1 as SGHTA and CDR2 as FQGNSA. The CDR3 reads CASSLAGQMYEQYF. The CDR3 nucleotides read TGTGCCAGCAGCTTAGCCGGACAGATGTACGAGCAGTACTTC.

The chain carries TRBV11-2 and TRBJ2-7; 11 positions match TRBD1. Germline V lookup: CDR1 SGHAT, CDR2 FQNNGV. The CDR3 length is 16 residues. The junction had 9 bases not matched to a gene; V was cut back by 5 bases and J by 3 bases. The CDR3: CASSEIVGQGVYEQYF. CDR3 DNA sequence: TGTGCCAGCAGCGAAATTGTGGGACAGGGGGTCTACGAGCAGTACTTC.

The table lists this clonotype with a count of one. This chain uses TRBV24-1 with TRBJ2-3; D perhaps matches TRBD2 (7 bases). V was trimmed by 9 bases and J by 3 bases, leaving 18 bases between them. The V gene's germline CDR1 is KGHDR and CDR2 SFDVKD. The CDR3 is 15 residues long. CDR3 amino acids: CATGGGGAGTDTQYF. The CDR3 bases are TGTGCCACCGGAGGAGGGGGGGCAGGGACAGATACGCAGTATTTT.

This clonotype was counted once. The chain combines TRBV19 with TRBJ1-5, with TRBD1 as a possible D gene (6 bases). The CDR3 length is 14 residues. Trimming pared 3 bases from V and 6 bases from J, leaving 12 bases between. Germline CDR1 and CDR2: LNHDA and SQIVND (reference sequence). CDR3 nucleotides: TGTGCCAGTAGTATCGACAGGCAATCTCAGCCCCAGCATTTT. Protein sequence: CASSIDRQSQPQHF. The whole variable domain, remainder taken from reference TRBV19 and TRBJ1-5, is DGGITQSPKYLFRKEGQNVTLSCEQNLNHDAMYWYRQDPGQGLRLIYYSQIVNDFQKGDIAEGYSVSREKKESFPLTVTSAQKNPTAFYLCASSIDRQSQPQHFGDGTRLSIL.

The chain is built from TRBV19 and TRBJ1-5; 9 bases match TRBD1. This CDR3 comprises 15 residues. The junction had 7 bases not matched to a gene; V was cut back by 5 bases and J by 5 bases. The germline V gene has CDR1 LNHDA and CDR2 SQIVND (reference sequence). The CDR3 spells CASSSPGTGYQPQHF. The CDR3 bases are TGTGCCAGTAGTTCGCCCGGGACAGGGTATCAGCCCCAGCATTTT. Complete variable domain (other parts from reference TRBV19 and TRBJ1-5): DGGITQSPKYLFRKEGQNVTLSCEQNLNHDAMYWYRQDPGQGLRLIYYSQIVNDFQKGDIAEGYSVSREKKESFPLTVTSAQKNPTAFYLCASSSPGTGYQPQHFGDGTRLSIL.

The rearrangement joins TRBV24-1 to TRBJ1-6; no definite D call. The germline CDR1 and CDR2 sequences are KGHDR and SFDVKD. V dropped 6 bases and J dropped 10 bases, with 15 bases sitting between them. The CDR3 covers 14 residues. Written as DNA, the CDR3 is TGTGCCACCAGTTTCTGGATAGGCGGGTCACCCCTCCACTTT. This gives the protein CATSFWIGGSPLHF.

The table lists this clonotype with a few counts. The V call is TRBV6-5, the J call TRBJ2-3, with D maybe TRBD1 (6 bases). Trimming stripped 3 bases from V and 0 bases from J, with 10 bases between. Looked up from germline, CDR1 is MNHEY and CDR2 is SVGAGI. The CDR3 is 15 amino acids. The CDR3 sequence: CASSYLGASTDTQYF. DNA of the CDR3: TGTGCCAGCAGTTATTTGGGGGCTAGCACAGATACGCAGTATTTT.

This clonotype was observed many times. The rearrangement joins TRBV20-1 to TRBJ1-2; D ambiguous. Germline V gene data show CDR1 as DFQATT and CDR2 as SNEGSKA (reference sequence). The CDR3 totals 13 residues. Trimming shortened V by 0 bases and J by 7 bases, and 12 bases separated the two germline ends. CDR3 nucleotide sequence: TGCAGTGCTAGAGATCCGGGGTCGGCTGGCTACACCTTC. It encodes CSARDPGSAGYTF.

This clonotype was detected only a few times. This chain uses TRBV9 with TRBJ1-3, with D possibly matching TRBD1 (6 bases). Trimming removed 3 bases from V and 0 bases from J, with 10 bases in between. The CDR3 loop spans 15 amino acids. CDR1 is SGDLS and CDR2 is YYNGEE in the germline V gene. CDR3 sequence: CASSAGGPSGNTIYF. DNA of the CDR3: TGTGCCAGCAGCGCCGGGGGCCCCTCTGGAAACACCATATATTTT.

CDR3 coding DNA: TGCGCCAGCAGCTTGATCCAGGGAGAATTTGAAGCTTTCTTT. The encoded protein is CASSLIQGEFEAFF. V usage is TRBV5-1 and J usage is TRBJ1-1; tentatively, D is TRBD1 (5 bases). Germline loops: CDR1 SGHRS, CDR2 YFSETQ. CDR3 size: 14 residues. Trimming removed 1 base from V and 7 bases from J, with 14 bases in between.

The chain is built from TRBV11-2 and TRBJ1-2, with D tentatively TRBD1 (6 bases). The ends were cut back, 5 bases at V and 3 bases at J, with 25 bases in the middle. This CDR3 spans 18 amino acids. Germline CDR1 and CDR2: SGHAT and FQNNGV. CDR3 sequence reads: CASSPIGTLARADYGYTF. The CDR3 DNA is TGTGCCAGCAGCCCGATCGGGACATTAGCCCGAGCGGACTATGGCTACACCTTC.

This rearrangement joins TRBV18 to TRBJ2-2; a weak D match, TRBD2 (6 bases). The V end lost 3 bases, the J end lost 7 bases, and 21 bases lay between the germline ends. CDR3 size: 17 residues. Germline CDR1 reads KGHSH; CDR2 reads LQKENI. As DNA, the CDR3 is TGTGCCAGCTCACCCCGAGTCTGGCGGGAAGGTTTCGGGGAGCTGTTTTTT. Protein: CASSPRVWREGFGELFF.

In this sample, this clonotype turned up a few times. V gene TRBV18 combines with J gene TRBJ2-3; D perhaps matches TRBD1 (8 bases). The CDR3 covers 16 residues. V lost 4 bases and J lost 2, with 16 bases in between. Looked up from germline, CDR1 is KGHSH and CDR2 is LQKENI. The CDR3 is CASSRGLQGVTDTQYF. The CDR3, as DNA: TGTGCCAGCTCACGGGGACTACAGGGGGTCACAGATACGCAGTATTTT.

This clonotype was counted ten times or more. The genes are TRBV20-1 and TRBJ2-3; D is unclear. V lost 5 bases to trimming and J lost 2 bases, with 11 bases between them. Germline lookup yields CDR1 DFQATT and CDR2 SNEGSKA (reference sequence). The CDR3 is made up of 13 amino acids. The CDR3 region has the DNA TGCAGTGCTGAGCACCGGCCCACAGATACGCAGTATTTT. Its protein product is CSAEHRPTDTQYF.

This clonotype was counted at least ten times. For the CDR3, the DNA is TGTGCCAGCAGGGGTGACACAGATACGCAGTATTTT. It is translated as CASRGDTDTQYF. The chain combines TRBV2 with TRBJ2-3; D remains ambiguous. The V gene's germline CDR1 is SNHLY and CDR2 FYNNEI. The ends were cut back, 6 bases at V and 2 bases at J, with 6 bases in the middle. The CDR3 is 12 amino acids. Combining the CDR3 with reference TRBV2 and TRBJ2-3 gives the whole variable domain EPEVTQTPSHQVTQMGQEVILRCVPISNHLYFYWYRQILGQKVEFLVSFYNNEISEKSEIFDDQFSVERPDGSNFTLKIRSTKLEDSAMYFCASRGDTDTQYFGPGTRLTVL.

This clonotype was seen repeatedly, ten times or more. The chain joins TRBV20-1 to TRBJ2-1; 11 nucleotides agree with TRBD1. Germline loops: CDR1 DFQATT, CDR2 SNEGSKA (reference sequence). The CDR3 sequence is 12 residues long. V dropped 1 base and J dropped 14; count of bases not matched to a gene: 4. The CDR3 spells CSARGTGGAKFF. CDR3 sequence (DNA): TGCAGTGCTAGAGGGACAGGGGGCGCTAAGTTCTTC.

This clonotype was found many times. The rearrangement joins TRBV6-1 to TRBJ2-5; 9 nucleotides match TRBD2. The CDR3 has 16 amino acids. The J segment lost 4 bases and the V segment lost 6 bases, leaving 12 bases of the junction unmatched. The V gene's germline CDR1 is MNHNS and CDR2 SASEGT. The CDR3 spells CASRRPTTSGRETQYF. CDR3 in DNA: TGTGCCAGCAGACGCCCCACGACTAGCGGACGAGAGACCCAGTACTTC.

The V call is TRBV19, the J call TRBJ1-4, with 7 bases identical to TRBD1. The CDR3 has 14 residues. Germline CDR1 is LNHDA and CDR2 is SQIVND (reference sequence). Unmatched junction bases numbered 16, after V lost 8 bases and J lost 13 bases. The CDR3 reads CASGLTGLGEGLFF. DNA of the CDR3: TGTGCCAGTGGGTTGACAGGGTTGGGTGAAGGACTGTTTTTT.

In this sample, this clonotype turned up a few times. This sequence joins TRBV20-1 and TRBJ1-1; D is possibly TRBD1 (6 bases). The CDR3 consists of 15 residues. V shed 6 bases and J shed 4 bases, with 21 bases lying between them. The germline V gene encodes CDR1 DFQATT and CDR2 SNEGSKA (reference sequence). For the CDR3, the DNA is TGCAGTGCGGACGGGACACCTGGGCTAGGCACTGAAGCTTTCTTT. Protein: CSADGTPGLGTEAFF.

In its sample, this clonotype was seen many times. This rearrangement joins TRBV14 to TRBJ2-7, with 13 bases fitting TRBD2. CDR3 length equals 13 residues. Germline loops: CDR1 SGHDN, CDR2 FVKESK. With 4 bases clipped from V and 6 bases from J, the junction kept 0 bases outside the gene matches. CDR3 DNA: TGTGCCAGCAGCCGACTAGCGGGAGGCGAGCAGTACTTC. Translating it yields CASSRLAGGEQYF. The complete variable domain, with remaining parts taken from reference TRBV14 and TRBJ2-7, reads EAGVTQFPSHSVIEKGQTVTLRCDPISGHDNLYWYRRVMGKEIKFLLHFVKESKQDESGMPNNRFLAERTGGTYSTLKVQPAELEDSGVYFCASSRLAGGEQYFGPGTRLTVT.

The sample holds a few counts of this clonotype. A much larger clone sits a single nucleotide away, making a read error possible. V gene TRBV25-1 combines with J gene TRBJ2-3; 10 bases map to TRBD2. Unmatched junction bases numbered 14, after V lost 6 bases and J lost 8 bases. CDR1 MGHDK and CDR2 SYGVNS come from the germline V gene. The CDR3 is 16 residues long. The CDR3 sequence: CASSLGTAGGQGTQYF. The CDR3, as DNA: TGTGCCAGCAGCTTAGGGACAGCGGGGGGGCAAGGTACGCAGTATTTT.

This clonotype was found a few times. J is TRBJ1-1 and V is TRBV3-1, with TRBD1 as a possible D gene (5 bases). This CDR3 is built from 13 residues. Trimming took off 4 bases at V and 7 bases at J, with 13 bases between the two ends. From germline, CDR1 is LGHDT and CDR2 YNNKEL (reference sequence). The CDR3 spells CASSPRGWGEAFF. In nucleotides, the CDR3 is TGTGCCAGCAGCCCGCGGGGGTGGGGTGAAGCTTTCTTT. Supplemented by reference TRBV3-1 and TRBJ1-1, the full variable domain reads DTAVSQTPKYLVTQMGNDKSIKCEQNLGHDTMYWYKQDSKKFLKIMFSYNNKELIINETVPNRFSPKSPDKAHLNLHINSLELGDSAVYFCASSPRGWGEAFFGQGTRLTVV.

This clonotype was seen repeatedly, ten times or more. The V gene is TRBV25-1, the J gene TRBJ2-4, with 8 bases identical to TRBD1. From germline, CDR1 is MGHDK and CDR2 SYGVNS. The CDR3 extends over 13 amino acids. Trimming at V came to 4 bases and at J to 7 bases, leaving 3 bases not matched to a gene. CDR3 coding DNA: TGTGCCAGCAGTGTAGGGACAGGTAACATTCAGTACTTC. Its translation: CASSVGTGNIQYF.

The chain has TRBV7-2 and TRBJ2-5, with 9 bases lining up with TRBD1. Germline assignment: CDR1 SGHTA and CDR2 FQGNSA. J gave up 2 bases and V 0 bases, and 4 bases lay outside the gene matches. The CDR3 consists of 16 residues. The CDR3 DNA sequence: TGTGCCAGCAGCTTAGCTCCGGGACAGGGACAAGAGACCCAGTACTTC. Its translation: CASSLAPGQGQETQYF. The whole variable domain, remainder taken from reference TRBV7-2 and TRBJ2-5, is GAGVSQSPSNKVTEKGKDVELRCDPISGHTALYWYRQSLGQGLEFLIYFQGNSAPDKSGLPSDRFSAERTGGSVSTLTIQRTQQEDSAVYLCASSLAPGQGQETQYFGPGTRLLVL.